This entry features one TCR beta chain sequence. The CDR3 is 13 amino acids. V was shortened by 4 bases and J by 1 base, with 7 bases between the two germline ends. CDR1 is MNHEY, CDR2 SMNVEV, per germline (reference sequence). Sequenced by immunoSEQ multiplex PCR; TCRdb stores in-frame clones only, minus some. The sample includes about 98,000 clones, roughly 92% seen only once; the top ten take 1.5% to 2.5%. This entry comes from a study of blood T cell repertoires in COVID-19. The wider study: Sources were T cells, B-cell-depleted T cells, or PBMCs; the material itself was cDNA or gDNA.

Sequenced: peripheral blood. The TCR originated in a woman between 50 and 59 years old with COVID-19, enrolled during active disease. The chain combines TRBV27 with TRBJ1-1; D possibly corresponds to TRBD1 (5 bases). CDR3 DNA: TGTGCCAGCAGTTCGACAGAGAACACTGAAGCTTTCTTT. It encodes CASSSTENTEAFF.